These T cell receptor beta chains were read from a single sample in a study of T cells after yellow fever vaccination. Using its own MiXCR run on the 5' RACE reads, TCRdb lists one record per CDR3 protein. The profile shows about 320,000 distinct CDR3 sequences, around 6.8% of them singletons. Sample: PBMCs, taken roughly seven weeks after the first yellow fever vaccination. The source of these receptors is a young man who received the YFV17D yellow fever vaccine. Both conserved end residues are part of each CDR3. The D gene is left open where the match is weak. Clone size is stated in some rows and not others, as once, few, many or a class when expanded.

d_gene: -
j_gene: TRBJ1-6
abundance: few
v_gene: TRBV20-1
CDR3nt: TGCAGTGCTAGACCGAGGACATTCAGCTCCTATAATTCACCCCTCCACTTT
CDR3aa: CSARPRTFSSYNSPLHF

d_gene: -
j_gene: TRBJ2-3
abundance: few
v_gene: TRBV20-1
CDR3nt: TGCAGTGCAACGGGGAACCGGGGCACAGATACGCAGTATTTT
CDR3aa: CSATGNRGTDTQYF

d_gene: -
j_gene: TRBJ1-6
abundance: many
v_gene: TRBV20-1
CDR3nt: TGCAGTGCTAGAGAGGTGGGACGGAATAATTCACCCCTCCACTTT
CDR3aa: CSAREVGRNNSPLHF

d_gene: -
j_gene: TRBJ1-6
abundance: many
v_gene: TRBV5-5
CDR3nt: TGTGCCAGCAGCTCTACTACTTCACCCCTCCACTTT
CDR3aa: CASSSTTSPLHF

d_gene: -
j_gene: TRBJ2-7
abundance: -
v_gene: TRBV10-3
CDR3nt: TGTGCCATCAGTGAGTCCCTCGAGAGCTCCTACGAGCAGTACTTC
CDR3aa: CAISESLESSYEQYF

d_gene: TRBD2
j_gene: TRBJ2-1
abundance: many
v_gene: TRBV7-9
CDR3nt: TGTGCCAGCAGCTTACAGCGGGGGGGCCTTCATGAGCAGTTCTTC
CDR3aa: CASSLQRGGLHEQFF

d_gene: TRBD2
j_gene: TRBJ2-3
abundance: -
v_gene: TRBV25-1
CDR3nt: TGTGCCAGCCGACTAGCGGGGGGTCAAGATACGCAGTATTTT
CDR3aa: CASRLAGGQDTQYF

d_gene: -
j_gene: TRBJ1-5
abundance: few
v_gene: TRBV10-3
CDR3nt: TGTGCCATCAGTGACAGGGGTGGCAATCAGCCCCAGCATTTT
CDR3aa: CAISDRGGNQPQHF

d_gene: TRBD2
j_gene: TRBJ2-1
abundance: -
v_gene: TRBV20-1
CDR3nt: TGCAGTGCTACACCGGGACTAGCGGGGGGGAGGTCCTGCAATGAGCAGTTCTTC
CDR3aa: CSATPGLAGGRSCNEQFF

d_gene: -
j_gene: TRBJ1-2
abundance: -
v_gene: TRBV9
CDR3nt: TGTGCCAGCAGCGCCTCGGGACATTATGGCTACACCTTC
CDR3aa: CASSASGHYGYTF

d_gene: TRBD1
j_gene: TRBJ2-4
abundance: few
v_gene: TRBV20-1
CDR3nt: TGCAGTGCTCGGGACAGGGGAAACATTCAGTACTTC
CDR3aa: CSARDRGNIQYF

d_gene: -
j_gene: TRBJ2-2
abundance: few
v_gene: TRBV11-2
CDR3nt: TGTGCCAGCAGCTATAGACGGGGGACAATCATCACCGGGGAGCTGTTTTTT
CDR3aa: CASSYRRGTIITGELFF

d_gene: -
j_gene: TRBJ2-7
abundance: -
v_gene: TRBV9
CDR3nt: TGTGCCAGCAGCGATCCCGAAGGGGAGCAGTACTTC
CDR3aa: CASSDPEGEQYF

d_gene: TRBD1
j_gene: TRBJ1-1
abundance: -
v_gene: TRBV2
CDR3nt: TGTGCCAGCAAGGGGATACAGGGGATGGGCACTGAAGCTTTCTTT
CDR3aa: CASKGIQGMGTEAFF

d_gene: -
j_gene: TRBJ1-5
abundance: many
v_gene: TRBV12-3/TRBV12-4
CDR3nt: TGTGCCAGCAGTTGGTCCCGCGGGAAGAATCAGCCCCAGCATTTT
CDR3aa: CASSWSRGKNQPQHF

d_gene: -
j_gene: TRBJ2-3
abundance: -
v_gene: TRBV18
CDR3nt: TGTGCCAGCTCACCATCGCCTTCCCGCACAGATACGCAGTATTTT
CDR3aa: CASSPSPSRTDTQYF

d_gene: -
j_gene: TRBJ1-6
abundance: few
v_gene: TRBV28
CDR3nt: TGTGCCAGCAGCTTCCTGGGTTTTAATTCACCCCTCCACTTT
CDR3aa: CASSFLGFNSPLHF

d_gene: -
j_gene: TRBJ2-4
abundance: few
v_gene: TRBV10-3
CDR3nt: TGTGCCATCAGTGGGGTATTTGGGTCCTCGGGTAAAAACATTCAGTACTTC
CDR3aa: CAISGVFGSSGKNIQYF

d_gene: TRBD1
j_gene: TRBJ1-4
abundance: few
v_gene: TRBV6-1
CDR3nt: TGTGCCAGCAGTCTCGCCGGGACAGACGCAACTAATGAAAAACTGTTTTTT
CDR3aa: CASSLAGTDATNEKLFF

d_gene: TRBD2
j_gene: TRBJ2-2
abundance: few
v_gene: TRBV12-3/TRBV12-4
CDR3nt: TGTGCCAGCAGTTTTGCTCTAGCGGGGGGGAACACCGGGGAGCTGTTTTTT
CDR3aa: CASSFALAGGNTGELFF

d_gene: -
j_gene: TRBJ2-6
abundance: few
v_gene: TRBV11-1
CDR3nt: TGTGCCAGCAGCTTAGGCAGGCCACTTACGGCCAACGTCCTGACTTTC
CDR3aa: CASSLGRPLTANVLTF

d_gene: -
j_gene: TRBJ2-3
abundance: many
v_gene: TRBV7-2
CDR3nt: TGTGCCAGCAGCCCCAGAGATACGCAGTATTTT
CDR3aa: CASSPRDTQYF

d_gene: -
j_gene: TRBJ2-5
abundance: -
v_gene: TRBV20-1
CDR3nt: TGCAGTGCTGGCCACCGGGACACCGGGCAAGAGACCCAGTACTTC
CDR3aa: CSAGHRDTGQETQYF

d_gene: -
j_gene: TRBJ2-3
abundance: few
v_gene: TRBV4-2
CDR3nt: TGTGCCAGCAGCCAAGATGTCCCCCGAGGAGATACGCAGTATTTT
CDR3aa: CASSQDVPRGDTQYF

d_gene: TRBD1
j_gene: TRBJ2-3
abundance: -
v_gene: TRBV7-2
CDR3nt: TGTGCCAGCTCAGCCCTACAGGGGACGGATAAGTATTTT
CDR3aa: CASSALQGTDKYF

d_gene: TRBD1
j_gene: TRBJ2-5
abundance: -
v_gene: TRBV29-1
CDR3nt: TGCAGCTCGGGGGGACAGGGGGCCGAAGAGACCCAGTACTTC
CDR3aa: CSSGGQGAEETQYF

d_gene: -
j_gene: TRBJ1-1
abundance: -
v_gene: TRBV7-2
CDR3nt: TGTGCCAGCAGCTCCGGAGGAACAGGCTTTTCTGAAGCTTTCTTT
CDR3aa: CASSSGGTGFSEAFF

d_gene: -
j_gene: TRBJ2-5
abundance: few
v_gene: TRBV5-1
CDR3nt: TGCGCCAGCAGTATAACAGGAGAACAAGAGACCCAGTACTTC
CDR3aa: CASSITGEQETQYF

d_gene: -
j_gene: TRBJ2-4
abundance: many
v_gene: TRBV10-3
CDR3nt: TGTGCCATCAGCCCGACTGAGGGGAACATTCAGTACTTC
CDR3aa: CAISPTEGNIQYF

d_gene: -
j_gene: TRBJ2-7
abundance: -
v_gene: TRBV30
CDR3nt: TGTGCCTGGAGTAGTGTCTACGAGCAGTACTTC
CDR3aa: CAWSSVYEQYF

d_gene: -
j_gene: TRBJ2-3
abundance: -
v_gene: TRBV5-4
CDR3nt: TGTGCCGTCACCTACAGGGCCCAGCCCTTTGATACGCAGTATTTT
CDR3aa: CAVTYRAQPFDTQYF

d_gene: -
j_gene: TRBJ1-3
abundance: few
v_gene: TRBV12-5
CDR3nt: TGTGCTAGTGGTCAGCAGGGACCGGCTGGAAACACCATATATTTT
CDR3aa: CASGQQGPAGNTIYF

d_gene: -
j_gene: TRBJ1-5
abundance: -
v_gene: TRBV6-1
CDR3nt: TGTGCCAGCAGTGAAGCAGGGACGCGGGGCAATCAGCCCCAGCATTTT
CDR3aa: CASSEAGTRGNQPQHF

d_gene: TRBD2
j_gene: TRBJ2-1
abundance: few
v_gene: TRBV4-3
CDR3nt: TGCGCCAGCAGCCAAGATCTAGCGGGCTCCTACAATGAGCAGTTCTTC
CDR3aa: CASSQDLAGSYNEQFF

d_gene: -
j_gene: TRBJ1-2
abundance: many
v_gene: TRBV5-5
CDR3nt: TGTGCCAGCAGCTTCCTCGGAAACTATGGCTACACCTTC
CDR3aa: CASSFLGNYGYTF

d_gene: -
j_gene: TRBJ1-6
abundance: -
v_gene: TRBV12-3/TRBV12-4
CDR3nt: TGTGCCAGCACCCCCAGGGGCGAAGGGGCACCCCTCCACTTT
CDR3aa: CASTPRGEGAPLHF

d_gene: TRBD2
j_gene: TRBJ2-1
abundance: many
v_gene: TRBV5-1
CDR3nt: TGCGCCAGCGGCGGGGGGGCAGGCTACAATGAGCAGTTCTTC
CDR3aa: CASGGGAGYNEQFF

d_gene: -
j_gene: TRBJ2-2
abundance: few
v_gene: TRBV19
CDR3nt: TGTGCCACCTTTTCCAGCAGCGCGAACACCGGGGAGCTGTTTTTT
CDR3aa: CATFSSSANTGELFF

d_gene: TRBD2
j_gene: TRBJ2-3
abundance: few
v_gene: TRBV5-1
CDR3nt: TGCGCCAGCAGACTCGGGACTAGCGGGGTGAGCACAGATACGCAGTATTTT
CDR3aa: CASRLGTSGVSTDTQYF

d_gene: -
j_gene: TRBJ2-2
abundance: many
v_gene: TRBV5-1
CDR3nt: TGCGCCAGCAGCTTGGGATTGAACACCGGGGAGCTGTTTTTT
CDR3aa: CASSLGLNTGELFF

d_gene: -
j_gene: TRBJ2-1
abundance: few
v_gene: TRBV5-1
CDR3nt: TGCGCCAGCAGCTTGAGGGCAGGAACCTACAATGAGCAGTTCTTC
CDR3aa: CASSLRAGTYNEQFF

d_gene: -
j_gene: TRBJ1-2
abundance: -
v_gene: TRBV6-1
CDR3nt: TGTGCCAGCAGAAAGGGGCCAAGTTGGGGCTACACCTTC
CDR3aa: CASRKGPSWGYTF

d_gene: -
j_gene: TRBJ1-1
abundance: many
v_gene: TRBV5-6
CDR3nt: TGTGCCAGCAGCAAGAAGTCAAACACTGAAGCTTTCTTT
CDR3aa: CASSKKSNTEAFF

d_gene: -
j_gene: TRBJ2-1
abundance: many
v_gene: TRBV18
CDR3nt: TGTGCCAGCTCAAGGGAAGAAAATGAGCAGTTCTTC
CDR3aa: CASSREENEQFF

d_gene: -
j_gene: TRBJ2-3
abundance: -
v_gene: TRBV20-1
CDR3nt: TGCAGTGCCCCGGGGGCGGGAACAGATACGCAGTATTTT
CDR3aa: CSAPGAGTDTQYF

d_gene: TRBD1
j_gene: TRBJ1-1
abundance: many
v_gene: TRBV6-5
CDR3nt: TGTGCCAGCAGTTGGACAGGGAGGAACACTGAAGCTTTCTTT
CDR3aa: CASSWTGRNTEAFF

d_gene: -
j_gene: TRBJ1-1
abundance: -
v_gene: TRBV5-1
CDR3nt: TGCGCCAGCAGCAGGAACAGGGAATTGAACACTGAAGCTTTCTTT
CDR3aa: CASSRNRELNTEAFF

d_gene: -
j_gene: TRBJ2-7
abundance: many
v_gene: TRBV29-1
CDR3nt: TGCAGCGTTGCGCTAGAGGGTGCCCTAGCCGAGCAGTACTTC
CDR3aa: CSVALEGALAEQYF

d_gene: -
j_gene: TRBJ1-5
abundance: -
v_gene: TRBV7-8
CDR3nt: TGTGCCAGCAGCCCGATACGCTTACTACACACGGATTATAGCAATCAGCCCCAGCATTTT
CDR3aa: CASSPIRLLHTDYSNQPQHF

d_gene: TRBD1
j_gene: TRBJ1-6
abundance: few
v_gene: TRBV5-4
CDR3nt: TGTGCCAGCAGCCACACAGGGGGCACACTCCACTTT
CDR3aa: CASSHTGGTLHF

d_gene: -
j_gene: TRBJ2-1
abundance: -
v_gene: TRBV4-2
CDR3nt: TGTGCCAGCAGCCAAGATGGGCAGGGACCGAATGAGCAGTTCTTC
CDR3aa: CASSQDGQGPNEQFF

d_gene: -
j_gene: TRBJ1-1
abundance: few
v_gene: TRBV6-1
CDR3nt: TGTGCCAGCAGCGGCAGGACGGCGAACACTGAAGCTTTCTTT
CDR3aa: CASSGRTANTEAFF

d_gene: -
j_gene: TRBJ1-1
abundance: -
v_gene: TRBV30
CDR3nt: TGTGCCTGGAGTGTAGCCGGGGACACTGAAGCTTTCTTT
CDR3aa: CAWSVAGDTEAFF

d_gene: TRBD1
j_gene: TRBJ2-7
abundance: few
v_gene: TRBV7-2
CDR3nt: TGTGCCAGCAGCGTAGAGGGGACAGCCTCTGAGCAGTACTTC
CDR3aa: CASSVEGTASEQYF

d_gene: -
j_gene: TRBJ1-5
abundance: few
v_gene: TRBV6-5
CDR3nt: TGTGCCAGCAGTTACTCGACGGCTAGCAATCAGCCCCAGCATTTT
CDR3aa: CASSYSTASNQPQHF

d_gene: -
j_gene: TRBJ1-5
abundance: -
v_gene: TRBV5-5
CDR3nt: TGTGCCAGCAGCTTGGACGAGGGACAGCCCCAGCATTTT
CDR3aa: CASSLDEGQPQHF

d_gene: -
j_gene: TRBJ1-2
abundance: few
v_gene: TRBV5-1
CDR3nt: TGCGCCAGCAGCCCCGACGGGGGTAGTTGCACCTTC
CDR3aa: CASSPDGGSCTF